The text below deals with one T cell receptor beta chain. The antigen is unknown. Exclusion criteria comprised uncontrolled infection, other autoimmune disease, pregnancy or lactation. TCR beta CDR3 regions were amplified from RNA. Carried out on the TCR CDR3, a first-round RT-PCR used the HTBI primer set. TCRdb independently ran MiXCR on the multiplex PCR reads; one entry per CDR3 protein. The table includes fewer than 650,000 distinct CDR3 sequences, about 15% detected once. The sample is drawn from a study of T cells in Graves' hyperthyroidism and ophthalmopathy. Study outcomes and limitations: A model using 13 V-J features told ophthalmopathy apart from stable hyperthyroidism.

The V end lost 6 bases, the J end lost 5 bases, and 19 bases lay between the germline ends. Germline V lookup: CDR1 SGHTA, CDR2 FQGNSA. The CDR3 totals 16 residues. The chain joins TRBV7-2 to TRBJ2-2; a possible D gene is TRBD2 (6 bases). The sample comprised blood. This clonotype was obtained from a woman in her forties with Graves' hyperthyroidism. CDR3 in DNA: TGTGCCAGCAGACTGTTAGGTGGGACTCGGACCGGGGAGCTGTTTTTT. Residues: CASRLLGGTRTGELFF.